These 19 T cell receptor beta chains were all obtained from the same sample, sequenced in a study of neurological immune-mediated disorders. MiXCR was run by TCRdb on the 5' RACE reads, yielding one entry per CDR3 protein. The table has tens of thousands of distinct CDR3 sequences, over 9.5% seen once. Source material: PBMCs. The source is a woman aged 60-75 years with HTLV-1-associated myelopathy (HAM/TSP).

This clonotype was seen at least ten times. The CDR3 nucleotides are TGTGCCAGCAGCCGCCCAGGGCTAGCGATCGACAATGAGCAGTTCTTC. Translation: CASSRPGLAIDNEQFF. V and J are TRBV27 and TRBJ2-1, with D possibly TRBD2 on 6 matching bases. The V gene lost 6 bases and the J gene lost 5 bases, with 20 bases spanning the gap. CDR1 and CDR2 from the germline V gene are MNHEY and SMNVEV (reference sequence). The CDR3 covers 16 residues.

This clonotype was counted only a few times. This chain uses TRBV18 with TRBJ2-7, with 9 bases aligning to TRBD1. Germline CDR1 and CDR2: KGHSH and LQKENI. The CDR3 is made up of 16 amino acids. V shed 3 bases and J 5 bases; nucleotides not matched to a gene: 11. Here the CDR3 DNA reads TGTGCCAGCTCACCGCTGGGGGGGGACAGGGTGAACGAGCAGTACTTC. It codes for CASSPLGGDRVNEQYF. Filled out from reference TRBV18 and TRBJ2-7, the complete variable domain reads NAGVMQNPRHLVRRRGQEARLRCSPMKGHSHVYWYRQLPEEGLKFMVYLQKENIIDESGMPKERFSAEFPKEGPSILRIQQVVRGDSAAYFCASSPLGGDRVNEQYFGPGTRLTVT.

This clonotype was observed many times. The rearrangement uses TRBV27 and TRBJ1-4; the D gene is possibly TRBD1 (6 bases). CDR3 length: 16 residues. With 1 base removed from V and 8 bases from J, the gap between germline ends came to 17 bases. The V gene's germline CDR1 is MNHEY and CDR2 SMNVEV (reference sequence). The CDR3 sequence is CASSLLFGQLEEKLFF. Written as DNA, the CDR3 is TGTGCCAGCAGTTTATTGTTCGGACAGCTTGAGGAAAAACTGTTTTTT. Full variable domain (missing parts from reference TRBV27 and TRBJ1-4): EAQVTQNPRYLITVTGKKLTVTCSQNMNHEYMSWYRQDPGLGLRQIYYSMNVEVTDKGDVPEGYKVSRKEKRNFPLILESPSPNQTSLYFCASSLLFGQLEEKLFFGSGTQLSVL.

As concerns this clonotype: This sequence may be a read error, since a much larger clone differs from it by one base. The chain couples TRBV20-1 to TRBJ2-7, with 8 bases lining up with TRBD1. CDR1 and CDR2 from the germline V gene are DFQATT and SNEGSKA (reference sequence). The CDR3 totals 14 residues. CDR3 DNA: TGCAATGCTAGAGCCGGGACAGGAGGCTACGAGCAGTACTTC. It yields the protein CNARAGTGGYEQYF.

This clonotype was found many times. This chain connects TRBV29-1 to TRBJ2-5; D call uncertain. Trimming took off 0 bases at V and 9 bases at J, with 8 bases between the two ends. The CDR3 sequence is 11 residues long. Germline CDR1 SQVTM, CDR2 ANQGSEA. The CDR3 coding sequence is TGCAGCGTTGAAGATCGTTGGTCCCAGTACTTC. Translating it yields CSVEDRWSQYF. Filled out from reference TRBV29-1 and TRBJ2-5, the complete variable domain reads SAVISQKPSRDICQRGTSLTIQCQVDSQVTMMFWYRQQPGQSLTLIATANQGSEATYESGFVIDKFPISRPNLTFSTLTVSNMSPEDSSIYLCSVEDRWSQYFGPGTRLLVL.

This clonotype was detected ten times or more. This chain uses TRBV20-1 with TRBJ2-7; no reliable D call. Per the germline V gene, CDR1 is DFQATT and CDR2 is SNEGSKA (reference sequence). CDR3 length equals 13 residues. V was pared by 6 bases and J by 2 bases, with 14 bases between. Written as DNA, the CDR3 is TGCAGTGCCGAACGGACCGAGACCTACGAGCAGTACTTC. Amino acid sequence: CSAERTETYEQYF.

This clonotype was observed many times. The rearrangement links TRBV18 to TRBJ2-4, with D perhaps matching TRBD1 (5 bases). Trimming removed 7 bases at V and 7 bases at J, with 14 bases between. The CDR3 contains 13 residues. Germline CDR1 and CDR2: KGHSH and LQKENI. The CDR3 here is CASYKGNQNIQYF. The CDR3 DNA reads as TGTGCCAGCTACAAGGGGAATCAGAACATTCAGTACTTC. The whole variable domain, filled in from reference TRBV18 and TRBJ2-4, reads NAGVMQNPRHLVRRRGQEARLRCSPMKGHSHVYWYRQLPEEGLKFMVYLQKENIIDESGMPKERFSAEFPKEGPSILRIQQVVRGDSAAYFCASYKGNQNIQYFGAGTRLSVL.

CDR3 loop: CSASGQYLYEQYF. The CDR3 DNA is TGCAGCGCCTCGGGACAGTACCTCTACGAGCAGTACTTC. The rearrangement uses TRBV29-1 and TRBJ2-7; TRBD1 matches 7 bases. The V segment lost 7 bases and the J segment 3 bases; nucleotides outside the gene matches: 9. The CDR3 covers 13 residues. CDR1 and CDR2 (germline): SQVTM, ANQGSEA.

This clonotype came up many times. The chain's CDR3 is CATSDRQDHTDTQYF. The CDR3 DNA reads as TGTGCCACCAGTGATCGACAGGACCACACAGATACGCAGTATTTT. The rearrangement uses TRBV24-1 and TRBJ2-3; TRBD1 might be the D (6 bases). The CDR3 consists of 15 residues. Trimming cost V 3 bases and J 2 bases, with 11 bases left between them. Germline-derived CDR1 and CDR2 are KGHDR and SFDVKD.

This clonotype appeared many times. The chain combines TRBV12-3 or TRBV12-4 with TRBJ2-3; no clear D gene. Trimming took 2 bases from V and 7 from J, leaving 13 bases between them. The CDR3 is made up of 14 amino acids. DNA for the CDR3: TGTGCCAGCAGTTTAATTTCCGGAGCAAATACGCAGTATTTT. Protein sequence: CASSLISGANTQYF.

In this sample, this clonotype turned up many times. The chain carries TRBV2 and TRBJ1-1; D not resolved. This CDR3 is 14 amino acids long. The V end was cut by 2 bases, the J end by 4 bases, with 11 bases between. Germline V gives CDR1 SNHLY, CDR2 FYNNEI. The CDR3 nucleotides read TGTGCCAGCAGTGAACTCAGTGCCTCCACTGAAGCTTTCTTT. Its protein is CASSELSASTEAFF.

There are a few counts of this clonotype. The rearrangement joins TRBV19 to TRBJ2-3; D is tentatively TRBD1 or TRBD2 (7 bases each). This CDR3 comprises 15 residues. V lost 7 bases and J lost 4, with 18 bases in between. Germline CDR1 is LNHDA and CDR2 is SQIVND (reference sequence). CDR3 residues: CASTQGGKMADTQYF. The DNA for the CDR3 is TGTGCCAGTACCCAGGGGGGGAAAATGGCAGATACGCAGTATTTT.

The sample holds many counts of this clonotype. The chain is built from TRBV27 and TRBJ1-3; no reliable D call. The CDR3 has 13 residues. Germline CDR1 is MNHEY and CDR2 is SMNVEV (reference sequence). V lost 3 bases and J lost 3, with 6 bases in between. CDR3 amino acids: CASSFQFGNTIYF. In DNA form, the CDR3 reads TGTGCCAGCAGTTTCCAGTTTGGAAACACCATATATTTT.

As for this clonotype: No conserved phenylalanine or tryptophan is present at the end of the CDR3, so a read error is the likely explanation. The limits of the CDR3 on the DNA are not certain, so only TCRdb's listed CDR3 is given. The rearrangement uses TRBV20-1 and TRBJ1-2. The germline CDR1 and CDR2 sequences are DFQATT and SNEGSKA (reference sequence). The CDR3 is 10 amino acids in total, end residues counted. The CDR3 sequence: CSASSYGYSL.

This clonotype showed up many times. The chain uses TRBV29-1 and TRBJ2-5; 11 positions agree with TRBD1. Germline V gene data show CDR1 as SQVTM and CDR2 as ANQGSEA. Trimming cost V 6 bases and J 4 bases; bases outside gene matches: 7. The CDR3 length is 14 residues. The CDR3 DNA reads as TGCAGCGTCTCGAGGACAGGGGGCACAGAGACCCAGTACTTC. This codes for CSVSRTGGTETQYF. The full variable domain, completed using reference TRBV29-1 and TRBJ2-5, is SAVISQKPSRDICQRGTSLTIQCQVDSQVTMMFWYRQQPGQSLTLIATANQGSEATYESGFVIDKFPISRPNLTFSTLTVSNMSPEDSSIYLCSVSRTGGTETQYFGPGTRLLVL.

This clonotype occurred many times. The J gene is TRBJ2-3, the V gene TRBV29-1; a possible D gene is TRBD2 (5 bases). With 5 bases removed from V and 1 base from J, the gap between germline ends came to 10 bases. In germline, CDR1 is SQVTM, CDR2 ANQGSEA. The CDR3 is made up of 13 amino acids. For the CDR3, the DNA is TGCAGCGTTCGGGGTTACGGCACAGATACGCAGTATTTT. Its translation is CSVRGYGTDTQYF.

This clonotype has a count of ten or more. The chain's CDR3 is CASSLGTGTGNQPQHF. The CDR3 region has the DNA TGTGCCAGCAGTTTAGGGACGGGGACAGGGAATCAGCCCCAGCATTTT. J is TRBJ1-5 and V is TRBV12-3 or TRBV12-4, with 9 bases lining up with TRBD1. V shed 1 base, J shed 4 bases, and the junction held 5 bases outside the gene matches. This CDR3 has 16 residues.

This clonotype was detected ten times or more. The CDR3 spells CASSLGGAVPSYEQYF. The CDR3 DNA is TGCGCCAGCAGCTTGGGAGGGGCCGTCCCCTCCTACGAGCAGTACTTC. The chain carries TRBV5-1 and TRBJ2-7; D tentatively fits TRBD1 or TRBD2 (5 bases each). Germline V lookup: CDR1 SGHRS, CDR2 YFSETQ. The CDR3 spans 16 residues. V lost 0 bases to trimming and J lost 0 bases, with 13 bases between them.

Notes on this clonotype: Compared with germline, one end of the junction differs, possibly owing to a read error. This chain links TRBV7-7 with TRBJ2-7; perhaps TRBD1 as D (5 bases). The CDR3 runs to 13 residues. CDR1 is SSHAT and CDR2 is FNYEAQ in the germline V gene (reference sequence). As DNA, the CDR3 is TGTGCTAGCAACTTAGCCAGGGACTACGAGCAGTACTTC. Translation: CASNLARDYEQYF.